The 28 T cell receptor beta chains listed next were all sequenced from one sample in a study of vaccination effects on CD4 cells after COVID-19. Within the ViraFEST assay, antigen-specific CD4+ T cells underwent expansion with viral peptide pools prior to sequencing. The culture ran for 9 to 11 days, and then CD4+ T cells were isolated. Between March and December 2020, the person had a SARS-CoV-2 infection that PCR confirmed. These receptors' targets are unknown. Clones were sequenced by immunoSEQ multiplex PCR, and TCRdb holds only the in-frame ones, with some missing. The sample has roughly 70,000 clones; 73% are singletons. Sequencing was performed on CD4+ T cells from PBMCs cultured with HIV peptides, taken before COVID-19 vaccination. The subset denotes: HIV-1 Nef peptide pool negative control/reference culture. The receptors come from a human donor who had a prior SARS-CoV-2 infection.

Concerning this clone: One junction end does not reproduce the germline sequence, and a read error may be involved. The CDR3 region is CASTQGKGDEQYF. The CDR3, as DNA: TGTGCCAGCACCCAAGGAAAAGGGGACGAGCAGTACTTC. The chain is built from TRBV3-1 (or the pseudogene TRBV3-2) and TRBJ2-7; a possible D gene is TRBD1 (5 bases). The CDR3 extends over 13 amino acids. Germline CDR1 LGHDT, CDR2 YNNKEL (reference sequence).

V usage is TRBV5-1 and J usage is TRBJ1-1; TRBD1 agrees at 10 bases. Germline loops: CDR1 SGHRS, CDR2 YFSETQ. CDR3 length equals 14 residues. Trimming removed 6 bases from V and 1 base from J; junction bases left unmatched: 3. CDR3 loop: CASTRDRGNTEAFF. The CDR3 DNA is TGCGCCAGCACCCGGGACAGGGGGAACACTGAAGCTTTCTTT.

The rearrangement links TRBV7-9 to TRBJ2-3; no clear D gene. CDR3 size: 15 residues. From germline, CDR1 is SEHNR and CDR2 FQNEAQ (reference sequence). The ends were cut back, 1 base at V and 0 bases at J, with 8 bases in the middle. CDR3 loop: CASSLEGMSTDTQYF. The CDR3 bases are TGTGCCAGCAGCTTAGAAGGGATGAGCACAGATACGCAGTATTTT.

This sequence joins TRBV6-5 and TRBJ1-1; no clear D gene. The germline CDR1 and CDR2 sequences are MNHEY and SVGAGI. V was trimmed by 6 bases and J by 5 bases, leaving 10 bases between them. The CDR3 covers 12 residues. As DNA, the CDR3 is TGTGCCAGCAGCTTCCTTGGAACTGAAGCTTTCTTT. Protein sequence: CASSFLGTEAFF.

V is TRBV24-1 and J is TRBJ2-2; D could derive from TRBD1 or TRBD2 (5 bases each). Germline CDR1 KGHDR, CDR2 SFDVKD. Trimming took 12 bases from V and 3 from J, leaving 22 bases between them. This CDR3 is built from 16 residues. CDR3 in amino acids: CAASPGPQSYTGELFF. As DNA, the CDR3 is TGTGCCGCAAGTCCGGGACCGCAAAGTTACACCGGGGAGCTGTTTTTT.

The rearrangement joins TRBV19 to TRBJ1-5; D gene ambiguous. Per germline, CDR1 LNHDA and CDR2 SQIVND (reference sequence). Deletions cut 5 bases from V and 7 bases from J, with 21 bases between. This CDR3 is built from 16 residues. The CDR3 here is CASSPSVGRGKQPQHF. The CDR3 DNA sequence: TGTGCCAGTAGTCCCTCGGTAGGACGGGGAAAACAGCCCCAGCATTTT.

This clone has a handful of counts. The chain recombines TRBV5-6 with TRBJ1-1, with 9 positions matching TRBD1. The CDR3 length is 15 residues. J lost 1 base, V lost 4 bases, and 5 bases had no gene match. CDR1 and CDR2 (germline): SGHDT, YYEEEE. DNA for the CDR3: TGTGCCAGCAGCAGAGGACAGGGGCGGAACACTGAAGCTTTCTTT. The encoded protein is CASSRGQGRNTEAFF.

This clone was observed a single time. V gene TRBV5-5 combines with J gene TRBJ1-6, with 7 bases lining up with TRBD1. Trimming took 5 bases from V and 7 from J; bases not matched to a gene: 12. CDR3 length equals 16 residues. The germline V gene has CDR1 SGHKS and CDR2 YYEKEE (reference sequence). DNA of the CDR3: TGTGCCAGCAGGGCAGTTTACAGGGGAGGCAATTCACCCCTCCACTTT. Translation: CASRAVYRGGNSPLHF.

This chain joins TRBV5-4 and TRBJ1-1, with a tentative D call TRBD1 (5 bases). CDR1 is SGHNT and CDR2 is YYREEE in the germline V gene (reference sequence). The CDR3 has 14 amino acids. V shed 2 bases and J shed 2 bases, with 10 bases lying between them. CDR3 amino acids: CASSLARGNTEAFF. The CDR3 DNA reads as TGTGCCAGCAGCTTAGCGAGGGGTAACACTGAAGCTTTCTTT.

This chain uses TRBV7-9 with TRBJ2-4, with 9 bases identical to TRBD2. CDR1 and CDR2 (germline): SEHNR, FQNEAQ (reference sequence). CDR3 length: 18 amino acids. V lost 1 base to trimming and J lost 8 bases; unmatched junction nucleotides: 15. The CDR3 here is CASSLGGLAGTREDIQYF. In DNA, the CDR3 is TGTGCCAGCAGCTTAGGGGGGCTAGCGGGAACTCGGGAAGACATTCAGTACTTC.

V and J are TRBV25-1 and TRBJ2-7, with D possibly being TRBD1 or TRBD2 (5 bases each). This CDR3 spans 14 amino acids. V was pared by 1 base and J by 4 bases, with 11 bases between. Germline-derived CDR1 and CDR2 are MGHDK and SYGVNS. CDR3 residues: CASSEWGNVYEQYF. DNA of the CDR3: TGTGCCAGCAGTGAATGGGGGAATGTGTACGAGCAGTACTTC.

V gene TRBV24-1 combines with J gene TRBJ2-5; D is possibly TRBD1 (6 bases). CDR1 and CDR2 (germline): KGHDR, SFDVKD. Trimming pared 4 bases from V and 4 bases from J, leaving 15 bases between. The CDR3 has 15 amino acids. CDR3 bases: TGTGCCACCAGTGAACCGAGGGGGACGGGAGAGACCCAGTACTTC. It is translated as CATSEPRGTGETQYF.

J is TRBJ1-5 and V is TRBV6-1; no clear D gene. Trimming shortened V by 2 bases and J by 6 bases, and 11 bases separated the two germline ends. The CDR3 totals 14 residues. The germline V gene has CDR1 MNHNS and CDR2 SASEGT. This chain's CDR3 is CASSEQPDAQPQHF. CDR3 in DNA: TGTGCCAGCAGTGAACAACCGGATGCTCAGCCCCAGCATTTT.

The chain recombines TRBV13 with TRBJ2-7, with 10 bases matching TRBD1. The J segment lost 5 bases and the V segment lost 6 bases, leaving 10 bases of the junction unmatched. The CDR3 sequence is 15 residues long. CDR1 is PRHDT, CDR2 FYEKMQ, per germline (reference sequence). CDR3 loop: CASRYRDRGPHEQYF. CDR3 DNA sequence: TGTGCCAGCAGATACCGGGACAGGGGTCCCCACGAGCAGTACTTC.

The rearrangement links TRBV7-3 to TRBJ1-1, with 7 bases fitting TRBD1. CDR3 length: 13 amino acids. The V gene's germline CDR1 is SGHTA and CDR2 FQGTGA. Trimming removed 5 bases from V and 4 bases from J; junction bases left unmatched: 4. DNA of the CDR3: TGTGCCAGCAGCAACTACAGGGGCACTGAAGCTTTCTTT. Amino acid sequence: CASSNYRGTEAFF. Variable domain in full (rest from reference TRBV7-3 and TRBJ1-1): GAGVSQTPSNKVTEKGKYVELRCDPISGHTALYWYRQSLGQGPEFLIYFQGTGAADDSGLPNDRFFAVRPEGSVSTLKIQRTERGDSAVYLCASSNYRGTEAFFGQGTRLTVV.

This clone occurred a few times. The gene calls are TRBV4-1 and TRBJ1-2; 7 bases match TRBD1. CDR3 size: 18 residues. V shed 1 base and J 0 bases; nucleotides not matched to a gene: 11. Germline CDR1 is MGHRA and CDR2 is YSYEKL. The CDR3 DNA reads TGCGCCAGCAGCCAAGTTACTGGGACAGTGCGAGCTAACTATGGCTACACCTTC. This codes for CASSQVTGTVRANYGYTF.

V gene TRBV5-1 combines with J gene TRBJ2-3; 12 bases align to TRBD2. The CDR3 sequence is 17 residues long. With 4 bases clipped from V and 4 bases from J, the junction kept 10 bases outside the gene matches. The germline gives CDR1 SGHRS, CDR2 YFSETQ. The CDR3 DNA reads TGCGCCAGCAGCCAAGGACTAGCGGGACTCTATGCAGATACGCAGTATTTT. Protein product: CASSQGLAGLYADTQYF.

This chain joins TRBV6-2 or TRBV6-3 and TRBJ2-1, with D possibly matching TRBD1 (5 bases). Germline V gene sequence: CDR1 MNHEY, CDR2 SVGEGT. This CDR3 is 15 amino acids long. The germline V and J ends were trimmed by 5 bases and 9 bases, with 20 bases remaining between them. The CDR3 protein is CASSPFGRGRGEQFF. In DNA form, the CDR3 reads TGTGCCAGCAGTCCCTTCGGAAGGGGCCGTGGTGAGCAGTTCTTC.

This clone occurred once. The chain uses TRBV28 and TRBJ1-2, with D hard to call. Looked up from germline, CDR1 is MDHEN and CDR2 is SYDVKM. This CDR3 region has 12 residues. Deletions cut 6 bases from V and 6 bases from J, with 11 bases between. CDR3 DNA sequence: TGTGCCAGCAGAAGCTCGGGGAATGGCTACACCTTC. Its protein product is CASRSSGNGYTF.

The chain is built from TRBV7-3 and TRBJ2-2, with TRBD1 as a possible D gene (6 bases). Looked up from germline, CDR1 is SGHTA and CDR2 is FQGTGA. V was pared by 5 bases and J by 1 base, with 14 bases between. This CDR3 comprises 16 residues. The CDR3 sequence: CASSLQPGQNTGELFF. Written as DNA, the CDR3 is TGTGCCAGCAGCCTACAACCGGGACAGAACACCGGGGAGCTGTTTTTT. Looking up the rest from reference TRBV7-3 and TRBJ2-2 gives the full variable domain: GAGVSQTPSNKVTEKGKYVELRCDPISGHTALYWYRQSLGQGPEFLIYFQGTGAADDSGLPNDRFFAVRPEGSVSTLKIQRTERGDSAVYLCASSLQPGQNTGELFFGEGSRLTVL.

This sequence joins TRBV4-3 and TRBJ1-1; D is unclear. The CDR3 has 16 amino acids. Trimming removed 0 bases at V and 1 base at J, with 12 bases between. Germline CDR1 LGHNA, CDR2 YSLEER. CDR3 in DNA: TGCGCCAGCAGCCAAGACCCCAACGGAGGGAACACTGAAGCTTTCTTT. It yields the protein CASSQDPNGGNTEAFF.

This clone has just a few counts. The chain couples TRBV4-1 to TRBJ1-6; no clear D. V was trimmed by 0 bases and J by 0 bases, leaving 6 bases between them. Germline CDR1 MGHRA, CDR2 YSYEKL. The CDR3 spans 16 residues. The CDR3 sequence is CASSQDLSSYNSPLHF. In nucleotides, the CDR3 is TGCGCCAGCAGCCAAGATTTGAGCTCCTATAATTCACCCCTCCACTTT.

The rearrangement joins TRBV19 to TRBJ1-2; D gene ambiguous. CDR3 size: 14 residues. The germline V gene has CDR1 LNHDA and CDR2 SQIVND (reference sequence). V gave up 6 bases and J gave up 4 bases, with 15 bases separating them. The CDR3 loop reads CASRGPIDAYGYTF. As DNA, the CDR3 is TGTGCCAGTAGAGGCCCAATTGACGCCTATGGCTACACCTTC.

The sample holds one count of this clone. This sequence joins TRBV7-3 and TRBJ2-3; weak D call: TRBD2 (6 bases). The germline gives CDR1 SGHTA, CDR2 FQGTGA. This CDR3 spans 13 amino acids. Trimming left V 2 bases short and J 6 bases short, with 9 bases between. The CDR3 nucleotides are TGTGCCAGCAGCTTAGTGAGCGGGGATACGCAGTATTTT. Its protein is CASSLVSGDTQYF.

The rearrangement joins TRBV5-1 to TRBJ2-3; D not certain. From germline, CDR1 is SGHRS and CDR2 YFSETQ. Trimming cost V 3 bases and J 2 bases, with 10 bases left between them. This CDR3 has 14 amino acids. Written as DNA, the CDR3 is TGCGCCAGCAGCTCTCAGAAACTCACAGATACGCAGTATTTT. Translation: CASSSQKLTDTQYF.

The CDR3 protein is CASRSGSIYEQFF. CDR3 nucleotide sequence: TGCGCCAGCAGAAGCGGGAGTATCTATGAGCAGTTCTTC. The genes are TRBV5-1 and TRBJ2-1; 8 positions match TRBD2. Losses at the gene ends were 5 bases for V and 8 bases for J; bases not matched to a gene: 6. The CDR3 has 13 residues. Per the germline V gene, CDR1 is SGHRS and CDR2 is YFSETQ.

The CDR3 nucleotides read TGCGCCAGCAGTAAGGACACAACAGGGGTATATAACTATGGCTACACCTTC. This translates into CASSKDTTGVYNYGYTF. V usage is TRBV5-1 and J usage is TRBJ1-2; 7 bases are shared with TRBD1. V was pared by 5 bases and J by 1 base, with 14 bases of the junction left unmatched. This CDR3 spans 17 amino acids. Germline V gene sequence: CDR1 SGHRS, CDR2 YFSETQ. Filled out from reference TRBV5-1 and TRBJ1-2, the complete variable domain reads KAGVTQTPRYLIKTRGQQVTLSCSPISGHRSVSWYQQTPGQGLQFLFEYFSETQRNKGNFPGRFSGRQFSNSRSEMNVSTLELGDSALYLCASSKDTTGVYNYGYTFGSGTRLTVV.

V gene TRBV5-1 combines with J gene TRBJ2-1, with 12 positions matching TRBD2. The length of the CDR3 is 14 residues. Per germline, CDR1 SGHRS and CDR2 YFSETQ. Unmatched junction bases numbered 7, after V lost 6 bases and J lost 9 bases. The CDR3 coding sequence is TGCGCCAGCACCCTAGCGGGGGGGCAAACTGAGCAGTTCTTC. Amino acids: CASTLAGGQTEQFF.